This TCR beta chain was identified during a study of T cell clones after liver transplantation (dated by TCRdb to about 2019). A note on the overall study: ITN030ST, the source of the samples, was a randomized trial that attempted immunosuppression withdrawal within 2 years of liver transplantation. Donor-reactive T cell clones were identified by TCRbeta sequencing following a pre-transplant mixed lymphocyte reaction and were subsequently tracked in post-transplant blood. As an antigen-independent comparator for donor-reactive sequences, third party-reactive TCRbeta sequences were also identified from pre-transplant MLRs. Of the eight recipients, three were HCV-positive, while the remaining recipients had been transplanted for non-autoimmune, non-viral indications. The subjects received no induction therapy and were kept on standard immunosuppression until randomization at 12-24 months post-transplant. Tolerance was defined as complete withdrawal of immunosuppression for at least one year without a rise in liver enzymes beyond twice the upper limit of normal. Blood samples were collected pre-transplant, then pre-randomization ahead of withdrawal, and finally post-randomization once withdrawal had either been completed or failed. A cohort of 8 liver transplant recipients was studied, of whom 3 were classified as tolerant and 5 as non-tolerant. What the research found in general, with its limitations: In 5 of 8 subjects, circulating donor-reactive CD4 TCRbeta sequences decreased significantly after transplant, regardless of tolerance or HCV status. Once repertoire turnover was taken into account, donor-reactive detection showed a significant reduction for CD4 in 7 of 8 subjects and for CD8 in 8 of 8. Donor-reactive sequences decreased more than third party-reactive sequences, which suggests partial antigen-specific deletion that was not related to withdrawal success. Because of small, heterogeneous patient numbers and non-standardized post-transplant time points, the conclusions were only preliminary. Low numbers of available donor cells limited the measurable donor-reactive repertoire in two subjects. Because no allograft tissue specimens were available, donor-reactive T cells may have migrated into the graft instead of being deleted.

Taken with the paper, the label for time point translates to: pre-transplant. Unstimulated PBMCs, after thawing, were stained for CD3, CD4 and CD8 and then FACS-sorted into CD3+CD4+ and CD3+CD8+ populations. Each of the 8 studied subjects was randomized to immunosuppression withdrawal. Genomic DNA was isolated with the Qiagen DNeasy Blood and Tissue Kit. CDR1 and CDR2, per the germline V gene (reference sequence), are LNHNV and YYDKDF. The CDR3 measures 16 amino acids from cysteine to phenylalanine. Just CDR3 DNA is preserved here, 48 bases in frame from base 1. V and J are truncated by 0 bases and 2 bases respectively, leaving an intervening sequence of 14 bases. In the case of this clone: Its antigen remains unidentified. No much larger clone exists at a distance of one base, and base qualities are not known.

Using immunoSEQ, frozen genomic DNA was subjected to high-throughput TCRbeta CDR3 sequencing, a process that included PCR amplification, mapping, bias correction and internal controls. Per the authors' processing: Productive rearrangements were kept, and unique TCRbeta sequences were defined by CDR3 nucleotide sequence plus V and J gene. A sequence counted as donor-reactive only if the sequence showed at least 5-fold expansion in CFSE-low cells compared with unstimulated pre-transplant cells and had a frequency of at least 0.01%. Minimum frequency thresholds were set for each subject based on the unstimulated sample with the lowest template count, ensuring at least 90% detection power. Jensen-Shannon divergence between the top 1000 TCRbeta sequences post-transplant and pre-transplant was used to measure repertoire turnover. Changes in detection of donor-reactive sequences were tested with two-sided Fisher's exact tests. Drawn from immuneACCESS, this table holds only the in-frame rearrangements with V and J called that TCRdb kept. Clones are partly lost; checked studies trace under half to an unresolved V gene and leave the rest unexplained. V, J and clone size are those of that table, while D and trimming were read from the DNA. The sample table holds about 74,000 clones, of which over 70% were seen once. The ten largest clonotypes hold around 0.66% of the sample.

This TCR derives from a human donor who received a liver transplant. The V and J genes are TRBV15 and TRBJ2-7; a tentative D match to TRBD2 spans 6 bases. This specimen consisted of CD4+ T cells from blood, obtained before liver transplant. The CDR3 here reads CATSRDWRGTPYEQYF. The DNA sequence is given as TGTGCCACCAGCAGAGATTGGCGCGGGACCCCCTACGAGCAGTACTTC.